The 8 T cell receptor beta chains reported below all come from one sample, sequenced in a study of T cell responses to AZD1222 COVID-19 vaccine. Sequenced by immunoSEQ multiplex PCR; TCRdb stores in-frame clones only, minus some. The data show some 130,000 clones, with over 75% seen just once and 4.5% to 6.5% held by the top ten. This sample comprised peripheral blood, obtained 28 days after the second AZD1222 dose. The source is an adult who received the AZD1222 COVID-19 vaccine.

V gene TRBV5-1 combines with J gene TRBJ2-3, with a tentative D call TRBD1 (6 bases). This CDR3 has 19 residues. The germline V gene has CDR1 SGHRS and CDR2 YFSETQ. The V end was cut by 0 bases, the J end by 2 bases, with 22 bases between. This chain's CDR3 is CASSLVRGTATWDTDTQYF. In nucleotides, the CDR3 is TGCGCCAGCAGCTTGGTAAGGGGGACGGCTACCTGGGACACAGATACGCAGTATTTT. Full variable domain (rest looked up from reference TRBV5-1 and TRBJ2-3): KAGVTQTPRYLIKTRGQQVTLSCSPISGHRSVSWYQQTPGQGLQFLFEYFSETQRNKGNFPGRFSGRQFSNSRSEMNVSTLELGDSALYLCASSLVRGTATWDTDTQYFGPGTRLTVL.

The chain couples TRBV12-3 or TRBV12-4 to TRBJ1-6; D remains ambiguous. The V end lost 3 bases, the J end lost 7 bases, and 7 bases lay between the germline ends. The CDR3 has 13 residues. The CDR3 loop reads CASSFSLNSPLHF. DNA for the CDR3: TGTGCCAGCAGTTTTTCCCTAAATTCACCCCTCCACTTT.

This chain joins TRBV5-4 and TRBJ1-2, with 8 bases that match TRBD1. Unmatched junction bases numbered 6, after V lost 4 bases and J lost 7 bases. CDR1 SGHNT and CDR2 YYREEE come from the germline V gene (reference sequence). The CDR3 contains 13 residues. As DNA, the CDR3 is TGTGCCAGCAGCATTACAGGGGGGACTGGCTACACCTTC. This codes for CASSITGGTGYTF.

The V gene is TRBV29-1, the J gene TRBJ2-1; D gene uncertain. The CDR3 extends over 16 amino acids. Trimming cost V 2 bases and J 4 bases, with 18 bases left between them. CDR1 SQVTM and CDR2 ANQGSEA come from the germline V gene. The CDR3 loop reads CSVEYPGPRHYNEQFF. For the CDR3, the DNA is TGCAGCGTTGAATACCCAGGTCCCCGACATTACAATGAGCAGTTCTTC.

The V and J genes are TRBV12-3 or TRBV12-4 and TRBJ1-3, with D possibly TRBD1 on 5 matching bases. Trimming left V 5 bases short and J 4 bases short, with 9 bases between. This CDR3 is 13 amino acids long. CDR3 sequence: CASSRGGGNTIYF. CDR3 nucleotide sequence: TGTGCCAGCAGTCGGGGGGGAGGAAACACCATATATTTT.

V gene TRBV7-9 combines with J gene TRBJ2-2; D may be TRBD1 or TRBD2 (5 bases each). This CDR3 comprises 13 residues. Per germline, CDR1 SEHNR and CDR2 FQNEAQ (reference sequence). Trimming pared 5 bases from V and 6 bases from J, leaving 10 bases between. The DNA for the CDR3 is TGTGCCAGCAGCCGGGACCCCCCCGGGGAGCTGTTTTTT. Translating gives CASSRDPPGELFF.

V and J are TRBV15 and TRBJ1-4; D uncertain. V lost 0 bases and J 0 bases, leaving 14 bases between the germline ends. CDR1 and CDR2 from the germline V gene are LNHNV and YYDKDF (reference sequence). This CDR3 is 18 amino acids long. The CDR3 DNA sequence: TGTGCCACCAGCAGAGAACAAGGGAATCTCCCAACTAATGAAAAACTGTTTTTT. This sequence encodes CATSREQGNLPTNEKLFF.

J is TRBJ1-3 and V is TRBV6-6; D not certain. Germline-derived CDR1 and CDR2 are MNHNY and SVGAGI (reference sequence). Between the trimmed V and J ends, which lost 5 bases and 4 bases, there was a span of 6 bases. CDR3 length: 12 residues. CDR3 protein: CASSASGNTIYF. The CDR3, as DNA: TGTGCCAGCAGTGCCTCGGGAAACACCATATATTTT.